Listed below are T cell receptor beta chains from one sample, sequenced in a study of response to subunit inactivated influenza vaccine. TCRdb reanalysed the RT-PCR reads using MiXCR and keeps one entry per CDR3 protein. The table includes 400,000 to 550,000 distinct CDR3 sequences, approximately 24% detected once. The sequenced sample was CD4+ T cells sorted from PBMCs, obtained 5 to 6 days after vaccination. The receptor set was obtained from a man aged 45-60 years who received an inactivated influenza vaccine. Both conserved end residues are part of each CDR3.

v_call	j_call	cdr3_aa
TRBV30	TRBJ1-2	CAWRKRSRNYGYTF
TRBV20-1	TRBJ1-6	CSAARDTRTAPLHF
TRBV5-6	TRBJ2-5	CASSVRPGEGETQYF
TRBV3-1	TRBJ2-7	CASSHRAESYEQYF
TRBV29-1	TRBJ2-5	CSVEEWASDQETQYF
TRBV5-1	TRBJ1-4	CASSRSGLWEKLFF
TRBV4-1	TRBJ2-5	CASSLRQLQETQYF
TRBV15	TRBJ2-4	CATSSLPLAGFVLGKNIQYF
TRBV5-1	TRBJ2-5	CASSWTGTGIEETQYF
TRBV20-1	TRBJ2-3	CSTQGGRGTDTQYF
TRBV5-1	TRBJ1-6	CASSLRVTDNSPLHF
TRBV18	TRBJ1-1	CASSPIVGVGTEAFF
TRBV12-3/TRBV12-4	TRBJ2-3	CASSRSGGADTQYF
TRBV7-2	TRBJ2-7	CASSAYRGYSAYEQYF
TRBV12-3/TRBV12-4	TRBJ2-7	CASSLDGGKTLEQYF
TRBV6-5	TRBJ1-1	CASSYLAAGLGNTEAFF
TRBV4-1	TRBJ1-1	CASSPTESRNTEAFF